Listed here are 26 T cell receptor beta chains from one sample, sequenced in a study of T cell repertoires in cytomegalovirus infection. These receptors' targets are unknown. TCRdb passed the reads through MiXCR, listing each CDR3 protein once. The sample includes a few hundred thousand distinct CDR3 sequences, 35% to 50% of them seen just once. The sample here was cultured PBMCs, taken from culture after CMV antigen stimulation. All receptors come from a human donor in good health (CMV status not recorded). Some clones in this sample may be carry-over from other donors' samples.

This clonotype showed up many times. The CDR3 spells CASSPRGGYEQYF. The CDR3 region has the DNA TGTGCCAGCAGTCCAAGGGGGGGCTACGAGCAGTACTTC. The chain combines TRBV12-3 or TRBV12-4 with TRBJ2-7, with D perhaps TRBD2 (7 bases). The length of the CDR3 is 13 residues. V lost 5 bases and J lost 3, with 11 bases in between.

The V gene is TRBV18, the J gene TRBJ2-7; D ambiguous. Trimming removed 3 bases at V and 5 bases at J, with 14 bases between. CDR3 size: 14 residues. The V gene's germline CDR1 is KGHSH and CDR2 LQKENI. The CDR3, as DNA: TGTGCCAGCTCACCCTTGGGCGCGCGGAACGAGCAGTACTTC. This sequence encodes CASSPLGARNEQYF.

This clonotype was detected a few times. The chain has TRBV7-2 and TRBJ1-1; perhaps TRBD1 as D (6 bases). Germline CDR1 SGHTA, CDR2 FQGNSA. V was cut by 8 bases and J by 0 bases, with 19 bases left in between. This CDR3 region has 16 residues. The DNA of the CDR3 is TGTGCCAGCGACTTCCGAAGGGGGATCATGAACACTGAAGCTTTCTTT. The encoded protein is CASDFRRGIMNTEAFF.

Only a few counts were recorded for this clonotype. The rearrangement joins TRBV7-2 to TRBJ2-7; a possible D gene is TRBD1 (6 bases). The CDR3 totals 14 residues. Germline V gene sequence: CDR1 SGHTA, CDR2 FQGNSA. The V end lost 7 bases, the J end lost 1 base, and 14 bases lay between the germline ends. CDR3 sequence (DNA): TGTGCCAGCACCCGGGACACCCTTTCCTACGAGCAGTACTTC. It specifies CASTRDTLSYEQYF.

The chain uses TRBV6-5 and TRBJ1-1; D uncertain. The CDR3 consists of 15 residues. Per the germline V gene, CDR1 is MNHEY and CDR2 is SVGAGI. The ends were cut back, 1 base at V and 0 bases at J, with 9 bases in the middle. DNA of the CDR3: TGTGCCAGCAGTTACTTGGGCAGCTTGAACACTGAAGCTTTCTTT. This sequence encodes CASSYLGSLNTEAFF.

The V call is TRBV7-9, the J call TRBJ1-2; 7 bases match TRBD1. This CDR3 has 13 residues. Germline loops: CDR1 SEHNR, CDR2 FQNEAQ (reference sequence). J gave up 6 bases and V 5 bases, and 6 bases lay outside the gene matches. CDR3 region: CASSARTGDGYTF. CDR3 sequence (DNA): TGTGCCAGCAGCGCCCGGACAGGAGATGGCTACACCTTC.

The V and J genes are TRBV28 and TRBJ2-4, with a possible D match to TRBD1 (6 bases). Germline V lookup: CDR1 MDHEN, CDR2 SYDVKM. Trimming cost V 6 bases and J 0 bases, with 15 bases left between them. The CDR3 is 16 amino acids. CDR3 in DNA: TGTGCCAGCAGGCCATCGACAGGCCTAGCCAAAAACATTCAGTACTTC. Protein: CASRPSTGLAKNIQYF.

This chain connects TRBV11-2 to TRBJ1-1; maybe TRBD1 (6 bases). The CDR3 contains 14 residues. Germline CDR1 and CDR2: SGHAT and FQNNGV. With 5 bases removed from V and 7 bases from J, the gap between germline ends came to 17 bases. CDR3 sequence: CASSPQGGTIEAFF. For the CDR3, the DNA is TGTGCCAGCAGCCCACAGGGAGGGACTATTGAAGCTTTCTTT. The entire variable domain, with the rest obtained from reference TRBV11-2 and TRBJ1-1, is as follows: EAGVAQSPRYKIIEKRQSVAFWCNPISGHATLYWYQQILGQGPKLLIQFQNNGVVDDSQLPKDRFSAERLKGVDSTLKIQPAKLEDSAVYLCASSPQGGTIEAFFGQGTRLTVV.

The V gene is TRBV18, the J gene TRBJ2-3, with D possibly TRBD1 on 6 matching bases. The CDR3 spans 15 residues. Trimming shortened V by 4 bases and J by 0 bases, and 11 bases separated the two germline ends. The germline V gene encodes CDR1 KGHSH and CDR2 LQKENI. The CDR3 region has the DNA TGTGCCAGCTCACGTGGGACACCCAGCACAGATACGCAGTATTTT. Protein sequence: CASSRGTPSTDTQYF.

Note on this clonotype: A much larger clone lies one base from this, so it may be a read error. The chain links TRBV11-2 to TRBJ1-2; no clear D. The CDR3 is 10 amino acids. The germline V gene has CDR1 SGHAT and CDR2 FQNNGV. The CDR3 DNA follows: TGTGCCAGCAGCTTAGAGGACGCGATCTTC. Its translation: CASSLEDAIF.

The rearrangement uses TRBV28 and TRBJ1-4, with D maybe TRBD1 (6 bases). The CDR3 sequence is 15 residues long. Per germline, CDR1 MDHEN and CDR2 SYDVKM. The V end lost 6 bases, the J end lost 2 bases, and 13 bases lay between the germline ends. In DNA, the CDR3 is TGTGCCAGCAGAACGGAGGGGGGTACTAATGAAAAACTGTTTTTT. It translates to CASRTEGGTNEKLFF.

This clonotype was seen a few times. The chain joins TRBV7-9 to TRBJ1-5; the match to TRBD1 covers 7 bases. The trim removed 4 bases at V and 6 bases at J, leaving 18 bases unmatched. Germline CDR1 and CDR2: SEHNR and FQNEAQ (reference sequence). The CDR3 sequence is 18 residues long. The CDR3 DNA reads TGTGCCAGCAGCTCGACGACCATGGACAGGTCTCGGGGTCAGCCCCAGCATTTT. Translating it yields CASSSTTMDRSRGQPQHF.

This clonotype occurred a few times. The V call is TRBV7-6, the J call TRBJ2-1; a possible D gene is TRBD2 (6 bases). Deletions cut 5 bases from V and 2 bases from J, with 16 bases between. Germline lookup yields CDR1 SGHVS and CDR2 FNYEAQ. The CDR3 spans 16 residues. In DNA, the CDR3 is TGTGCCAGCAGCCAGGGCCTACGGGAGCCCTACAATGAGCAGTTCTTC. Its protein is CASSQGLREPYNEQFF.

The J gene is TRBJ1-4, the V gene TRBV20-1, with D hard to call. The germline V gene has CDR1 DFQATT and CDR2 SNEGSKA (reference sequence). The germline V and J ends were trimmed by 1 base and 3 bases, with 6 bases remaining between them. This CDR3 is built from 13 residues. The CDR3 sequence: CSARGTPNEKLFF. The CDR3 coding sequence is TGCAGTGCTAGAGGCACACCTAATGAAAAACTGTTTTTT.

Many counts were recorded for this clonotype. The chain uses TRBV7-2 and TRBJ1-6; D is unclear. Germline assignment: CDR1 SGHTA and CDR2 FQGNSA. The CDR3 length is 13 residues. V was clipped by 6 bases and J by 10 bases, with 13 bases between them. CDR3 sequence reads: CASRSAVGSPLHF. Here the CDR3 DNA reads TGTGCCAGCAGGTCCGCCGTCGGGTCACCCCTCCACTTT.

This clonotype came up once. The rearrangement uses TRBV5-1 and TRBJ1-1, with D maybe TRBD1 (6 bases). CDR3 size: 15 residues. With 2 bases removed from V and 4 bases from J, the gap between germline ends came to 15 bases. Germline CDR1 reads SGHRS; CDR2 reads YFSETQ. CDR3 in amino acids: CASSFTGNEGTEAFF. In DNA form, the CDR3 reads TGCGCCAGCAGCTTTACAGGGAATGAGGGCACTGAAGCTTTCTTT.

CDR3 sequence (DNA): TGTGCCACCAGCACCCCCCGGACAGGGCTGGCGGATGGCTACACCTTC. Translating it yields CATSTPRTGLADGYTF. This chain joins TRBV15 and TRBJ1-2; 8 bases map to TRBD1. This CDR3 is 16 amino acids long. The V and J ends lost 4 bases and 6 bases, in that order; junction bases with no gene match: 13. Germline values: CDR1 LNHNV, CDR2 YYDKDF (reference sequence).

This sequence joins TRBV30 and TRBJ2-1; no firm D call. The CDR3 totals 14 residues. Trimming left V 8 bases short and J 2 bases short, with 16 bases between. CDR1 is GTSNPN and CDR2 is SVGIG in the germline V gene (reference sequence). The CDR3 loop reads CARAVAAAYNEQFF. CDR3 nucleotide sequence: TGTGCCAGGGCAGTCGCGGCCGCCTACAATGAGCAGTTCTTC.

This clonotype was detected many times. V usage is TRBV7-2 and J usage is TRBJ2-2; 7 bases line up with TRBD1. Germline V gene sequence: CDR1 SGHTA, CDR2 FQGNSA. The CDR3 has 14 amino acids. J gave up 5 bases and V 5 bases, and 5 bases lay outside the gene matches. The CDR3 loop reads CASSAGTDTGELFF. Written as DNA, the CDR3 is TGTGCCAGCAGCGCCGGGACAGATACCGGGGAGCTGTTTTTT.

This clonotype appeared many times. The rearrangement uses TRBV7-2 and TRBJ1-1, with 9 bases aligning to TRBD1. J lost 3 bases, V lost 8 bases, and 7 bases had no gene match. The germline V gene has CDR1 SGHTA and CDR2 FQGNSA. This CDR3 spans 14 amino acids. DNA for the CDR3: TGTGCCAGCCGGACAGGGGTTAGGGACACTGAAGCTTTCTTT. Encoded protein: CASRTGVRDTEAFF.

The V gene is TRBV6-6, the J gene TRBJ1-1, with 9 bases aligning to TRBD1. V lost 2 bases to trimming and J lost 11 bases; unmatched junction nucleotides: 3. The germline V gene has CDR1 MNHNY and CDR2 SVGAGI (reference sequence). The length of the CDR3 is 12 residues. CDR3 coding DNA: TGTGCCAGCAGTTACGGGACAGGGTGGGCTTTCTTT. This sequence encodes CASSYGTGWAFF.

This clonotype was seen a handful of times. V and J are TRBV6-6 and TRBJ2-7; tentative D call: TRBD2 (6 bases). V lost 6 bases and J lost 5, with 17 bases in between. Germline lookup yields CDR1 MNHNY and CDR2 SVGAGI (reference sequence). This CDR3 is built from 14 residues. CDR3 sequence (DNA): TGTGCCAGCAGCTCCGGGGGTCGTGGGGACGAGCAGTACTTC. Translated, it gives CASSSGGRGDEQYF.

This rearrangement joins TRBV14 to TRBJ2-1; 7 nucleotides agree with TRBD1. J lost 12 bases, V lost 1 base, and 6 bases had no gene match. CDR1 and CDR2 from the germline V gene are SGHDN and FVKESK. This CDR3 spans 13 amino acids. CDR3 loop: CASSQVSRTGQFF. DNA for the CDR3: TGTGCCAGCAGCCAAGTTTCTCGGACAGGGCAGTTCTTC.

J is TRBJ2-7 and V is TRBV6-6; D perhaps matches TRBD2 (6 bases). The CDR3 extends over 15 amino acids. V lost 5 bases to trimming and J lost 5 bases, with 19 bases between them. Germline CDR1 and CDR2: MNHNY and SVGAGI (reference sequence). The CDR3 bases are TGTGCCAGCAGTACCCCGGGACTCCCCTGGGACGAGCAGTACTTC. It yields the protein CASSTPGLPWDEQYF.

The CDR3 sequence: CASSKGQPPYGYTF. The CDR3 region has the DNA TGTGCCAGCAGCAAAGGACAGCCACCCTATGGCTACACCTTC. This chain connects TRBV12-3 or TRBV12-4 to TRBJ1-2, with D perhaps TRBD1 (6 bases). V lost 6 bases to trimming and J lost 4 bases, with 15 bases between them. There are 14 residues in the CDR3.

The V call is TRBV7-6, the J call TRBJ2-5, with 10 positions matching TRBD2. The trim removed 5 bases at V and 5 bases at J, leaving 8 bases unmatched. CDR3 length: 15 residues. The germline V gene has CDR1 SGHVS and CDR2 FNYEAQ. The CDR3 bases are TGTGCCAGCAGCCGAAAGCGGGGGGGCCTGGAGACCCAGTACTTC. Its protein is CASSRKRGGLETQYF.